The subject of this entry is one T cell receptor beta chain. Its antigen remains unidentified. The CDR3 totals 14 residues. Trimming at V came to 7 bases and at J to 4 bases, leaving 9 bases not matched to a gene. Germline loops: CDR1 SGHTA, CDR2 FQGNSA. The sample belongs to a study of T cell repertoires in cytomegalovirus infection. At the level of the study: Signatures in public TCR beta sequences pointed to both CMV infection and matching HLA type. Notes on the study in general: HLA-C-restricted CMV-specific TCR beta clonotypes prevailed in the ex vivo response.

Using its own MiXCR run on the reads, TCRdb lists one record per CDR3 protein. The sample carries around 200,000 distinct CDR3 sequences, about 18% recorded once. This sequence originates from a human donor in good health (CMV status not recorded). Some clones in this sample may be carry-over from other donors' samples. The chain combines TRBV7-2 with TRBJ1-1; 7 bases are shared with TRBD1. Sequenced input: CD8+ T cells from PBMCs. CDR3 protein: CASNIGGRVTEAFF. CDR3 nucleotide sequence: TGTGCCAGCAATATAGGGGGCAGGGTCACTGAAGCTTTCTTT.